These 20 T cell receptor beta chains were sequenced from one sample in a study of robustness of blood B and T cell sequencing. Instead of genomic DNA, mRNA was used to measure TCR beta repertoires. cDNA synthesis used template switching with a 5' universal priming oligo. A 12-nucleotide random UMI in the template-switch oligo labeled every cDNA molecule. TCRdb analysed the PCR reads with MiXCR anew, one entry per CDR3 protein. The data show 3,500 to 4,500 distinct CDR3 sequences, roughly 54% seen once. The sample was peripheral blood. These receptor sequences come from a human donor in good health.

This clonotype was seen just once. V usage is TRBV10-3 and J usage is TRBJ2-7, with D tentatively TRBD1 or TRBD2 (6 bases each). This CDR3 is built from 13 residues. Trimming left V 6 bases short and J 0 bases short, with 9 bases between. Germline-derived CDR1 and CDR2 are ENHRY and SYGVKD. The CDR3 DNA reads TGTGCCATCAGGGGGGGCACCTCCTACGAGCAGTACTTC. Translated: CAIRGGTSYEQYF.

This clonotype occurred once. CDR3 sequence reads: CASSHGHGRGTHYEQYF. The CDR3 nucleotides read TGCGCCAGCAGCCACGGGCATGGGCGGGGGACTCACTACGAGCAGTACTTC. V gene TRBV4-1 combines with J gene TRBJ2-7, with 7 bases aligning to TRBD2. Germline CDR1 and CDR2: MGHRA and YSYEKL. The ends lost 3 bases at V and 3 bases at J; junction bases unmatched: 14. CDR3 size: 17 residues.

V and J are TRBV12-3 or TRBV12-4 and TRBJ1-2; 7 bases fit TRBD1. The V and J ends lost 7 bases and 11 bases, in that order; junction bases with no gene match: 16. The CDR3 extends over 14 amino acids. CDR3 amino acids: CASTGTAGGWRYTF. The CDR3 coding sequence is TGTGCCAGCACCGGGACAGCCGGGGGGTGGAGGTACACCTTC.

This clonotype was observed a handful of times. The chain uses TRBV5-1 and TRBJ1-1; TRBD1 matches at 12 bases. The trim removed 3 bases at V and 7 bases at J, leaving 7 bases unmatched. CDR3 length: 15 residues. Germline V gene lookup returns CDR1 SGHRS and CDR2 YFSETQ. DNA for the CDR3: TGCGCCAGCAGCTGGGGGACAGGGGGCAACTATGAAGCTTTCTTT. The encoded protein is CASSWGTGGNYEAFF. The full variable domain, completed using reference TRBV5-1 and TRBJ1-1, is KAGVTQTPRYLIKTRGQQVTLSCSPISGHRSVSWYQQTPGQGLQFLFEYFSETQRNKGNFPGRFSGRQFSNSRSEMNVSTLELGDSALYLCASSWGTGGNYEAFFGQGTRLTVV.

The chain joins TRBV19 to TRBJ2-2; a weak D match, TRBD1 (5 bases). CDR3 length equals 19 residues. Between the trimmed V and J ends, which lost 5 bases and 2 bases, there was a span of 24 bases. Germline values: CDR1 LNHDA, CDR2 SQIVND (reference sequence). The CDR3 sequence is CASSPRGYAGWDNTGELFF. The CDR3 bases are TGTGCCAGTAGTCCAAGAGGATATGCAGGGTGGGATAACACCGGGGAGCTGTTTTTT.

The genes are TRBV5-1 and TRBJ1-2; D gene unclear. Germline CDR1 reads SGHRS; CDR2 reads YFSETQ. V was cut by 0 bases and J by 4 bases, with 16 bases left in between. The CDR3 spans 16 residues. CDR3 region: CASSLAALDIPYGYTF. CDR3 in DNA: TGCGCCAGCAGCTTGGCCGCTCTCGACATTCCCTATGGCTACACCTTC. The whole variable domain, remainder taken from reference TRBV5-1 and TRBJ1-2, is KAGVTQTPRYLIKTRGQQVTLSCSPISGHRSVSWYQQTPGQGLQFLFEYFSETQRNKGNFPGRFSGRQFSNSRSEMNVSTLELGDSALYLCASSLAALDIPYGYTFGSGTRLTVV.

The chain uses TRBV5-4 and TRBJ2-4; 9 positions match TRBD1. The V gene end was trimmed by 0 bases and the J gene end by 8 bases; junction bases not matched to a gene: 3. Per germline, CDR1 SGHNT and CDR2 YYREEE (reference sequence). The CDR3 consists of 14 residues. For the CDR3, the DNA is TGTGCCAGCAGCTTGGAGGGACAGGGCCACATTCAGTACTTC. It specifies CASSLEGQGHIQYF. The whole variable domain, filled in from reference TRBV5-4 and TRBJ2-4, reads ETGVTQSPTHLIKTRGQQVTLRCSSQSGHNTVSWYQQALGQGPQFIFQYYREEENGRGNFPPRFSGLQFPNYSSELNVNALELDDSALYLCASSLEGQGHIQYFGAGTRLSVL.

In its sample, this clonotype was seen a few times. V and J are TRBV5-1 and TRBJ2-2, with a possible D match to TRBD1 (5 bases). The CDR3 runs 15 residues. CDR1 is SGHRS, CDR2 YFSETQ, per germline. Trimming shortened V by 3 bases and J by 6 bases, and 15 bases separated the two germline ends. DNA for the CDR3: TGCGCCAGCAGCTCCTTGGGGCCTTCGTCCGGGGAGCTGTTTTTT. Residues: CASSSLGPSSGELFF.

The chain carries TRBV7-9 and TRBJ1-2; 7 bases are shared with TRBD1. Germline V gene data show CDR1 as SEHNR and CDR2 as FQNEAQ (reference sequence). V shed 5 bases and J 6 bases; nucleotides not matched to a gene: 6. The CDR3 covers 13 residues. The CDR3 region has the DNA TGTGCCAGCAGCCCAGCAGGGGGGGATGGCTACACCTTC. This gives the protein CASSPAGGDGYTF.

The count of this clonotype is one. The V call is TRBV4-1, the J call TRBJ1-2, with TRBD1 matching over 9 bases. The CDR3 loop spans 16 amino acids. Looked up from germline, CDR1 is MGHRA and CDR2 is YSYEKL. J gave up 4 bases and V 3 bases, and 9 bases lay outside the gene matches. The CDR3 DNA sequence: TGCGCCAGCAGCCACTTGATCTCGACAGGGGGCTATGGCTACACCTTC. Amino acids: CASSHLISTGGYGYTF.

The chain is built from TRBV10-3 and TRBJ2-3; the D is unclear. This CDR3 region has 15 residues. Germline CDR1 is ENHRY and CDR2 is SYGVKD. V was trimmed by 4 bases and J by 1 base, leaving 12 bases between them. The CDR3 DNA sequence: TGTGCCATCAGTGGCAAAACGGTACGCACAGATACGCAGTATTTT. Protein: CAISGKTVRTDTQYF.

This chain connects TRBV11-2 to TRBJ2-2; D uncertain. Germline CDR1 is SGHAT and CDR2 is FQNNGV. Trimming stripped 6 bases from V and 1 base from J, with 9 bases between. The CDR3 is made up of 14 amino acids. CDR3 bases: TGTGCCAGCAGACTTTCTAGGAACACCGGGGAGCTGTTTTTT. This gives the protein CASRLSRNTGELFF.

This clonotype has just a few counts. This rearrangement joins TRBV24-1 to TRBJ2-6, with a tentative D call TRBD2 (5 bases). Germline CDR1 and CDR2: KGHDR and SFDVKD. The CDR3 covers 15 residues. V lost 5 bases, J lost 0 bases, and 7 bases lay in between. The CDR3 nucleotides are TGTGCCACCAGTGTCGCGGGCTCTGGGGCCAACGTCCTGACTTTC. Translating gives CATSVAGSGANVLTF.

The chain is built from TRBV4-2 and TRBJ2-1; D remains unclear. Trimming removed 0 bases at V and 10 bases at J, with 16 bases between. There are 15 residues in the CDR3. Germline lookup yields CDR1 LGHNA and CDR2 YNFKEQ. The CDR3 DNA reads as TGTGCCAGCAGCCAAGATAAAGGTGTATCACGGGAGCAGTTCTTC. Residues: CASSQDKGVSREQFF.

The chain joins TRBV4-1 to TRBJ1-6; D may be TRBD1 (5 bases). Germline loops: CDR1 MGHRA, CDR2 YSYEKL. V gave up 0 bases and J gave up 2 bases, with 8 bases separating them. The CDR3 is made up of 16 amino acids. The chain's CDR3 is CASSQEPRAYNSPLHF. CDR3 in DNA: TGCGCCAGCAGCCAAGAACCCAGGGCCTATAATTCACCCCTCCACTTT.

The chain joins TRBV7-6 to TRBJ2-1; 10 bases map to TRBD2. The CDR3 totals 15 residues. V lost 5 bases and J lost 4; bases outside the gene matches: 5. Germline values: CDR1 SGHVS, CDR2 FNYEAQ. The CDR3 nucleotides are TGTGCCAGCAGCCTCTCTAGCGGGGGTTACAATGAGCAGTTCTTC. It is translated as CASSLSSGGYNEQFF.

This clonotype was seen once. This sequence joins TRBV5-6 and TRBJ1-1; 7 nucleotides agree with TRBD1. The CDR3 spans 15 residues. Germline trimming cut 0 bases from V and 3 bases from J; bases unmatched to any gene: 5. Germline V gives CDR1 SGHDT, CDR2 YYEEEE. The CDR3 region is CASSLARQGHTEAFF. The CDR3 bases are TGTGCCAGCAGCTTGGCCCGACAGGGTCACACTGAAGCTTTCTTT.

The chain links TRBV6-9 to TRBJ2-1; D may be TRBD2 (6 bases). In germline, CDR1 is MNHGY, CDR2 SVAAGI. CDR3 size: 15 residues. Deletions cut 2 bases from V and 1 base from J, with 9 bases between. The CDR3 DNA is TGTGCCAGCAGTTATGCGGGATTATCCTACAATGAGCAGTTCTTC. Encoded protein: CASSYAGLSYNEQFF.

This clonotype is labeled as large. The CDR3 is CASSYGLDTEAFF. In DNA, the CDR3 is TGTGCCAGCAGCTACGGGCTGGACACTGAAGCTTTCTTT. The rearrangement uses TRBV7-8 and TRBJ1-1; the D is unclear. The V and J ends lost 4 bases and 3 bases respectively, with 9 bases between them. Germline-derived CDR1 and CDR2 are SGHVS and FQNEAQ. The CDR3 has 13 residues.

The chain links TRBV6-1 to TRBJ2-7; D call uncertain. This CDR3 spans 16 amino acids. V was pared by 5 bases and J by 7 bases, with 24 bases between. CDR1 and CDR2 from the germline V gene are MNHNS and SASEGT. CDR3 sequence reads: CASSRTGANLLREQYF. In DNA, the CDR3 is TGTGCCAGCAGTCGGACGGGTGCAAACCTACTACGAGAGCAGTACTTC.